These T cell receptor beta chains were read from a single sample in a study of T cell responses to AZD1222 COVID-19 vaccine. The method was immunoSEQ multiplex PCR; TCRdb's version includes in-frame clones alone and lacks a portion of them. Of 100,000 or so clones in the sample, about 85% were seen once. The material was peripheral blood, obtained on day 0 of AZD1222 vaccination. All receptors derive from an adult in good health. CDR3s include the opening cysteine and the closing phenylalanine or tryptophan. Fields, in order: CDR3 length, V gene, J gene, clone size, D gene, CDR3 DNA, CDR3 protein. A D gene is named only where the DNA matches it firmly. The listing skips clone size in some rows; elsewhere it reads once, few, many or a size class.

>14|TRBV2|TRBJ1-2|-|TRBD1
TGTGCCAGCACCCTGACAGGGGGCGGCTATGGCTACACCTTC
CASTLTGGGYGYTF
>14|TRBV27|TRBJ1-2|once|TRBD1
TGTGCCAGCGGCCCCGGACAGGGTTCCTATGGCTACACCTTC
CASGPGQGSYGYTF
>13|TRBV18|TRBJ2-7|-|-
TGTGCCAGCTCAGCCGGGTCTTCCTACGAGCAGTACTTC
CASSAGSSYEQYF
>12|TRBV21-1|TRBJ1-3|-|-
TGTGCCAGCCCTCGACCCGGAAACACCATATATTTT
CASPRPGNTIYF
>18|TRBV15|TRBJ1-2|-|TRBD1
TGTGCCACCAGCAGAGGGGTTGACAGGGGGCCGGGGGAAAATGGCTACACCTTC
CATSRGVDRGPGENGYTF
>14|TRBV7-2|TRBJ1-1|-|-
TGTGCCAGCAGCTTAATCCGGGCAGCCACTGAAGCTTTCTTT
CASSLIRAATEAFF
>16|TRBV19|TRBJ1-5|-|-
TGTGCCAGTAGTATAAGTACATCCGATAGCAATCAGCCCCAGCATTTT
CASSISTSDSNQPQHF
>16|TRBV2|TRBJ2-3|-|TRBD2
TGTGCCAGCAGGGCCCCGACTAGCCGGAGAGGAGATACGCAGTATTTT
CASRAPTSRRGDTQYF
>16|TRBV4-3|TRBJ2-2|-|TRBD2
TGCGCCAGCAGCCAAGATACTAGCGGAGACACCGGGGAGCTGTTTTTT
CASSQDTSGDTGELFF
>14|TRBV30|TRBJ1-1|-|-
TGTGCCTGGAGTGACCCGACAGGGAACACTGAAGCTTTCTTT
CAWSDPTGNTEAFF
>14|TRBV2|TRBJ2-3|-|-
TGTGCCAGCAGTCGGGACGTAGGCACAGATACGCAGTATTTT
CASSRDVGTDTQYF
>15|TRBV6-5|TRBJ1-6|-|-
TGTGCCAGCAGCAAGGGCAGCTCCTATAATTCACCCCTCCACTTT
CASSKGSSYNSPLHF
>16|TRBV19|TRBJ1-1|-|-
TGTGCCAGTAGTATAGCTCTGGGGTATCGGAACACTGAAGCTTTCTTT
CASSIALGYRNTEAFF
>15|TRBV3-1/TRBV3-2|TRBJ2-7|-|TRBD2
TGTGCCAGCAGCCCCGGGACTAGCGGCCCCTACGAGCAGTACTTC
CASSPGTSGPYEQYF
>15|TRBV24-1|TRBJ2-1|-|-
TGTGCCACCAGTGATTTGCAACAGGGAGGAAATGAGCAGTTCTTC
CATSDLQQGGNEQFF
>16|TRBV5-3|TRBJ1-2|-|-
TGTGCCAGAAGCTTGGTGGCGGACTCCGATGGCTATGGCTACACCTTC
CARSLVADSDGYGYTF
>18|TRBV20-1|TRBJ2-2|-|TRBD2
TGCAGTGCTAGTGGGACTAGCGGGAGGGCCGGGAACACCGGGGAGCTGTTTTTT
CSASGTSGRAGNTGELFF
>16|TRBV6-4|TRBJ2-1|-|-
TGTGCCAGCAGTGGTTGGCAGCTCGGCTCCTACAATGAGCAGTTCTTC
CASSGWQLGSYNEQFF
>13|TRBV5-6|TRBJ1-2|-|-
TGTGCCAGCAGCTTGGGGGATAGCTCTGTGTCCACCTTC
CASSLGDSSVSTF
>12|TRBV15|TRBJ2-5|-|-
TGTGCCACCAGCAGAGACGAAGAGACCCAGTACTTC
CATSRDEETQYF
>13|TRBV7-2|TRBJ2-1|-|-
TGTGCCAGCAGCTTATGGTCCAAAAATGAGCAGTTCTTC
CASSLWSKNEQFF
>13|TRBV29-1|TRBJ1-2|-|-
TGCAGCGTTGATGGGGGGTTTGGCTATGGCTACACCTTC
CSVDGGFGYGYTF